The clone carrying this TCR beta chain turned up a few times. Antigen unknown. Combining a sample-barcoded 5' primer with a J-beta primer mix, a second PCR ran for about 7 to 11 cycles. Each CDR3 protein is one row after TCRdb ran MiXCR on the 5' RACE reads. The sample lists some 1.5 million distinct CDR3 sequences; 25% to 30% were seen once. The entry originates in a study of blood T cells in healthy people across ages. Whole-study results and caveats: For the donors, CMV status was unknown and possibly confounded expanded clonotype changes.

The CDR3 has 13 residues. Germline V gives CDR1 SQVTM, CDR2 ANQGSEA. With 4 bases removed from V and 1 base from J, the gap between germline ends came to 10 bases. The sequenced sample consisted of blood. V gene TRBV29-1 combines with J gene TRBJ1-1; D not resolved. This clonotype was obtained from a woman aged 30 to 39 in good health. The CDR3 DNA follows: TGCAGCGTTGCCCCCGGGGAGAACACTGAAGCTTTCTTT. Protein sequence: CSVAPGENTEAFF.